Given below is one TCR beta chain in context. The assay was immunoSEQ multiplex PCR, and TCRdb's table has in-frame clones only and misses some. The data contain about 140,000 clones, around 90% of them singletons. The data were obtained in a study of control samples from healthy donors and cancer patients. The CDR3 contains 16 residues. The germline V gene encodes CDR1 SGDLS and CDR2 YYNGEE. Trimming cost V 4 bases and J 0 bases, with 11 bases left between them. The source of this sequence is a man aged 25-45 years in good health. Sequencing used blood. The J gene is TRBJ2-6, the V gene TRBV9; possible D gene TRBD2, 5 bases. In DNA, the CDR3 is TGTGCCAGCAGCCCGACGAGGGCCTCTGGGGCCAACGTCCTGACTTTC. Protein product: CASSPTRASGANVLTF.